One sample yielded the 8 T cell receptor beta chains listed below, sequenced in a study of blood T cells in healthy people across ages. A second 7 to 11 cycle PCR used barcoded and J-beta primers. One entry per CDR3 protein, called by TCRdb with MiXCR from the 5' RACE reads. The sample shows 790,000 or so distinct CDR3 sequences, roughly 56% of them seen only once. The sample taken for sequencing was blood. The source is a man aged 35-49 years in good health.

The chain links TRBV29-1 to TRBJ2-5; weak D call: TRBD1 (6 bases). Germline lookup yields CDR1 SQVTM and CDR2 ANQGSEA. Trimming took off 7 bases at V and 3 bases at J, with 24 bases between the two ends. The CDR3 extends over 16 amino acids. Here the CDR3 DNA reads TGCAGCGGGGGTCAGGGGCCCCTATCGCGAAAAGAGACCCAGTACTTC. Protein sequence: CSGGQGPLSRKETQYF.

The chain uses TRBV6-1 and TRBJ2-3, with a weak D call TRBD2 (5 bases). Trimming removed 2 bases from V and 6 bases from J, with 21 bases in between. The CDR3 consists of 17 residues. From germline, CDR1 is MNHNS and CDR2 SASEGT. CDR3 DNA sequence: TGTGCCAGCAGTGAAAGAAGGCTAAGCCTAGGCGGGGATACGCAGTATTTT. It specifies CASSERRLSLGGDTQYF.

V is TRBV6-6 and J is TRBJ2-1; tentative D call: TRBD2 (6 bases). Germline V lookup: CDR1 MNHNY, CDR2 SVGAGI (reference sequence). Trimming took off 2 bases at V and 10 bases at J, with 18 bases between the two ends. The CDR3 is 15 amino acids. CDR3 loop: CASSYPYKSGLEQFF. The DNA of the CDR3 is TGTGCCAGCAGTTACCCCTATAAAAGCGGGTTAGAGCAGTTCTTC.

The chain links TRBV15 to TRBJ2-2; tentatively, D is TRBD1 or TRBD2 (5 bases each). Trimming took 1 base from V and 0 from J, leaving 18 bases between them. The germline CDR1 and CDR2 sequences are LNHNV and YYDKDF (reference sequence). The CDR3 is 19 amino acids. DNA for the CDR3: TGTGCCACCAGCAGAGGGGGGAAGAGAGGGACCGCGAACACCGGGGAGCTGTTTTTT. This gives the protein CATSRGGKRGTANTGELFF.

A word on this clonotype: A much more abundant neighbour one base away suggests this may be a read error. The chain joins TRBV20-1 to TRBJ1-1; D gene unclear. The germline V gene has CDR1 DFQATT and CDR2 SNEGSKA (reference sequence). This CDR3 region has 13 residues. Trimming left V 6 bases short and J 4 bases short, with 15 bases between. Written as DNA, the CDR3 is TGCAGTGCCCCACAAGGTGATCGCACTGAAGCTTTCTTT. Its translation: CSAPQGDRTEAFF.

This clonotype came up a few times. This chain joins TRBV20-1 and TRBJ2-7; D remains unclear. The germline gives CDR1 DFQATT, CDR2 SNEGSKA (reference sequence). V lost 1 base to trimming and J lost 4 bases, with 8 bases between them. This CDR3 spans 12 amino acids. This CDR3 is CSARVLGYEQYF. In DNA, the CDR3 is TGCAGTGCTAGAGTGTTGGGTTACGAGCAGTACTTC.

The chain uses TRBV10-3 and TRBJ2-7, with D uncertain. The DNA end is more similar to TRBJ2-5, so the J call may be wrong. Germline V gives CDR1 ENHRY, CDR2 SYGVKD. The length of the CDR3 is 13 residues. The CDR3 loop reads CAISERQEETQYF. In DNA, the CDR3 is TGTGCCATCAGTGAAAGGCAAGAAGAGACCCAGTACTTC.

The chain employs TRBV27 and TRBJ1-1; TRBD1 matches at 7 bases. The V gene's germline CDR1 is MNHEY and CDR2 SMNVEV (reference sequence). This CDR3 has 13 amino acids. V shed 10 bases, J shed 3 bases, and the junction held 8 bases outside the gene matches. The chain's CDR3 is CAIRQGRHTEAFF. DNA of the CDR3: TGTGCCATCAGACAGGGTCGGCACACTGAAGCTTTCTTT.